The source of this T cell receptor (beta chain) is a study of regulatory T cells in long-lasting Graves disease. Time point specified: newly diagnosed GD, antithyroid drugs for less than 3 months. RNA from PBMCs was the source of the TCR library. Library construction for TCR beta used iRepertoire HTBI primers and Arm-PCR of CDR3 regions. Each CDR3 protein gets one entry after TCRdb re-called the multiplex PCR reads with MiXCR. The sample records 500,000 to 700,000 distinct CDR3 sequences, roughly 15% being singletons. Separately, the same data were catalogued under a study of T cells in Graves' hyperthyroidism and ophthalmopathy.

The sequence was collected from a young woman with Graves disease. The sequences come from peripheral blood mononuclear cells (PBMCs), collected at new diagnosis, from a patient treated with antithyroid drugs.

CDR3 bases: TGCGCCAGCAGCTCCTGGGGGGGTGCCACTAATGAAAAACTGTTTTTT. Its protein product is CASSSWGGATNEKLFF. The V gene is TRBV5-1, the J gene TRBJ1-4; the D gene is possibly TRBD1 (5 bases). Germline loops: CDR1 SGHRS, CDR2 YFSETQ. The V gene lost 3 bases and the J gene lost 2 bases, with 14 bases spanning the gap. The CDR3 spans 16 residues.